Here is one T cell receptor (beta chain) with its context. Per the germline V gene, CDR1 is LGHDT and CDR2 is YNNKEL (reference sequence). This CDR3 is 14 amino acids long. V lost 4 bases to trimming and J lost 1 base; unmatched junction nucleotides: 2. Original handling: The assay estimated nucleated cells by amplifying reference gene primers. Some clones are missing from TCRdb's copy, which holds only in-frame ones; the method was immunoSEQ multiplex PCR. Clone size and the V and J calls come from that table; the DNA yielded D and trimming. The table shows 100,000 or so clones, with more than 85% occurring only once. These data belong to a study of blood T cell repertoires in COVID-19. Study summary: COVID-19 samples, acute and convalescent, were from the United States, Italy and Spain. In each case, the material was cDNA or gDNA derived from T cells, B-cell-depleted T cells, or PBMCs.

This TCR came from a human donor with acute or convalescent COVID-19. The donor label of this sample is uncertain. Source material: peripheral blood. J is TRBJ1-1 and V is TRBV3-1 (or the pseudogene TRBV3-2); 8 nucleotides match TRBD1. The CDR3 loop is CASSLGQGNTEAFF. CDR3 bases: TGTGCCAGCAGCCTTGGACAGGGGAACACTGAAGCTTTCTTT.